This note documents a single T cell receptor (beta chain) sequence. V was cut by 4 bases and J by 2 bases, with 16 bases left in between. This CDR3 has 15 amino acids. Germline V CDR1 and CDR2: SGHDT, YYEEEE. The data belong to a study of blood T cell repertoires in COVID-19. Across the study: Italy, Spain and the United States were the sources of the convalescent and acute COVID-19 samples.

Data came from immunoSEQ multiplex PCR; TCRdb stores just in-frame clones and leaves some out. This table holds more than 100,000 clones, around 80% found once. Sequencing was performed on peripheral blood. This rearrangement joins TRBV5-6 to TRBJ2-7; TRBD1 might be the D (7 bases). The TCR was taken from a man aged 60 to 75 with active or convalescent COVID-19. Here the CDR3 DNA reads TGTGCCAGCAGCGGCGGGACAGCGAATACCTACGAGCAGTACTTC. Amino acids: CASSGGTANTYEQYF.